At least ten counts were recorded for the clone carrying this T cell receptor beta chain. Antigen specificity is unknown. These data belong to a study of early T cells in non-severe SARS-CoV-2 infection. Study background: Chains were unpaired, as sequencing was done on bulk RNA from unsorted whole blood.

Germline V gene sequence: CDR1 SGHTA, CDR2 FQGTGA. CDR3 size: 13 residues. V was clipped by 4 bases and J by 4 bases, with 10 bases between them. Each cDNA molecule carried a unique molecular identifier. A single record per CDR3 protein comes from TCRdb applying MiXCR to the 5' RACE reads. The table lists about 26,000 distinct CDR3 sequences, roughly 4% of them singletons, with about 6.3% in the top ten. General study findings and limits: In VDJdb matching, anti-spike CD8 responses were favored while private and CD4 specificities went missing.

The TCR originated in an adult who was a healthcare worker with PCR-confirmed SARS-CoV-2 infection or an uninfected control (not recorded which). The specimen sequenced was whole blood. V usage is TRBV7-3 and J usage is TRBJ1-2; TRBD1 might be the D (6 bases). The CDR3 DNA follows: TGTGCCAGCAGCTCCCAACAGGGCTATGGCTACACCTTC. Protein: CASSSQQGYGYTF.